This is a list of T cell receptor beta chains from one sample in a study of human T cells and chemical hapten exposure. TCRdb re-analysed the RACE reads in MiXCR, keeping a single row per CDR3 protein. This table holds some 52,000 distinct CDR3 sequences, 9.5% to 12% found once. Sequencing was performed on whole blood, taken in connection with sensitization to the hapten diphenylcyclopropenone (DPC). Every receptor here comes from a woman between 40 and 50 years old with alopecia areata. Some clones in this sample may be carry-over from other donors' samples. Both conserved end residues are part of each CDR3. Each record gives: J gene, D gene, clone size, V gene, CDR3 DNA, CDR3 protein. A D gene is named only where the DNA matches it firmly. A clone size is listed for some rows: how often the clone was seen (once, few, many), or a class if it is expanded.

TRBJ2-7 - - TRBV6-5 TGTGCCAGCAGAACGTCCGCGTACGAGCAGTACTTC CASRTSAYEQYF
TRBJ2-7 TRBD1 few TRBV5-1 TGCGCCAGCAGCTTGAGGGGACAGGGGACCGAGCAGTACTTC CASSLRGQGTEQYF
TRBJ2-3 TRBD1 few TRBV7-9 TGTGCCAGCAGCTCCCCACCCCCGGGGACAGGGGGCGATACGCAGTATTTT CASSSPPPGTGGDTQYF
TRBJ1-5 - few TRBV12-3/TRBV12-4 TGTGCCAGCAGCCCGACTAGCAATCAGCCCCAGCATTTT CASSPTSNQPQHF
TRBJ2-7 TRBD2 many TRBV4-1 TGCGCCAGCAGCCAAGCTTCGGCGGGGGGCGAGCAGTACTTC CASSQASAGGEQYF
TRBJ1-6 - - TRBV6-6 TGTGCCAGCAGTTACTCGAGGGCGGGAGATAATTCACCCCTCCACTTT CASSYSRAGDNSPLHF
TRBJ1-2 TRBD1 few TRBV2 TGTGCCAGCAGGGCAGCACAGGGGTTTGGTGGCTACACCTTC CASRAAQGFGGYTF
TRBJ2-5 - - TRBV2 TGTGCCAGCAGCAGAGACGCCCTAGCTCGTCCCGAGACCCAGTACTTC CASSRDALARPETQYF
TRBJ2-3 - few TRBV19 TGTGCCAGTAGCGGAAACCCAAGGGATACGCAGTATTTT CASSGNPRDTQYF
TRBJ2-7 - - TRBV6-2/TRBV6-3 TGTGCCAGCATCAGGGTTGGATCCTACGAGCAGTACTTC CASIRVGSYEQYF
TRBJ1-2 - many TRBV11-3 TGTGCCAGCAGCGGACAGAAAACAGGGTTCAACTATGGCTACACCTTC CASSGQKTGFNYGYTF
TRBJ2-3 TRBD2 many TRBV7-8 TGTGCCAGCAGCGGATACGGGACTAGCGGAGATACGCAGTATTTT CASSGYGTSGDTQYF
TRBJ1-1 - - TRBV7-9 TGTGCCAGCAGCTTCCAGGATATGAACACTGAAGCTTTCTTT CASSFQDMNTEAFF
TRBJ2-5 - few TRBV7-6 TGTGCCAGCAGCTTAGTCTACCGGGGGTTATACCAAGAGACCCAGTACTTC CASSLVYRGLYQETQYF
TRBJ2-5 - many TRBV10-3 TGTGCCATCAGTGGTCTCGATGGGACCCAGTACTTC CAISGLDGTQYF
TRBJ1-6 - - TRBV5-5 TGTGCCAGCAGCTTGGCAGGGGCTACCCTAGATAATTCACCCCTCCACTTT CASSLAGATLDNSPLHF
TRBJ1-5 - many TRBV20-1 TGCAGTGCTGGCCAGCCACAGGGACCGAGCCAGCCCCAGCATTTT CSAGQPQGPSQPQHF
TRBJ1-2 - few TRBV28 TGTGCCAGCAGTTCCGGGACACACTCCAATGGCTACACCTTC CASSSGTHSNGYTF
TRBJ1-2 - many TRBV5-1 TGCGCCAGCAGCACCACGACGGGGAGACTCTATGGCTACACCTTC CASSTTTGRLYGYTF
TRBJ2-7 TRBD2 few TRBV29-1 TGCAGCGTGGCGGGACTAGCGGGAAATGAGCAGTACTTC CSVAGLAGNEQYF
TRBJ2-7 TRBD2 many TRBV11-1 TGTGCCAGCAGCTTAGGAGGGAGGGCCTACGAGCAGTACTTC CASSLGGRAYEQYF
TRBJ1-2 - many TRBV19 TGTGCCAGTAGTTCTCCACGTTTCGGGGGACAATATGGCTACACCTTC CASSSPRFGGQYGYTF
TRBJ2-2 - - TRBV5-1 TGCGCCAGCAGCTTTTACACAGTTATGACGAACACCGGGGAGCTGTTTTTT CASSFYTVMTNTGELFF
TRBJ1-4 TRBD1 - TRBV20-1 TGCAGTGCTCCCTCAGGGGGCGGTGAAAAACTGTTTTTT CSAPSGGGEKLFF
TRBJ2-2 - many TRBV12-3/TRBV12-4 TGTGCCAGCAGTTCTCAGGTTTTTGACACCGGGGAGCTGTTTTTT CASSSQVFDTGELFF
TRBJ2-1 TRBD1 - TRBV3-1 TGTGCCAGCAGCCAGTTCGGACAGGGAGAGGGTAACGAGCAGTTCTTC CASSQFGQGEGNEQFF
TRBJ2-7 - many TRBV19 TGTGCCAGTAGTCCCTATGGGGACTTCTCCTACGAGCAGTACTTC CASSPYGDFSYEQYF